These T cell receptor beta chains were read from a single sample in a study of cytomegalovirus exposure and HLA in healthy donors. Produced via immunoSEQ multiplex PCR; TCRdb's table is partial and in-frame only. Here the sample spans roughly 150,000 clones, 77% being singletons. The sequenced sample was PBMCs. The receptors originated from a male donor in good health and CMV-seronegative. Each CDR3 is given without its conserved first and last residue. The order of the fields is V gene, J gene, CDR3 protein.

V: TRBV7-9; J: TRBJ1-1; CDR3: ASSFRQGGTEAF
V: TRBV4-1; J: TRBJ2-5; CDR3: ASSQYGVQETQY
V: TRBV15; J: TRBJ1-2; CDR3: ATSSSGQAGYGYT
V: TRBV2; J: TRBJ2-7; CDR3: ASMRNTHSYEQY
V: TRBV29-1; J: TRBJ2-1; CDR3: SVDRLAGGSGNEQF
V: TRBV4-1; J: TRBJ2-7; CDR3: ASSLGARHPEQY
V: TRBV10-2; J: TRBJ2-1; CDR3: ASSARGGNEQF
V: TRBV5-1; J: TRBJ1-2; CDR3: ASSLALGDGYT
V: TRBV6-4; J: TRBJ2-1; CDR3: ASSIAGVGNEQF
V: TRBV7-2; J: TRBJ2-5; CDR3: ASSLVAGDNVETQY
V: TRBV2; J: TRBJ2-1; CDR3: ASRSGTDYNEQF
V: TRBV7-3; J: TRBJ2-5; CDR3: ASSLTPTGETQY